Each of the 23 T cell receptor beta chains below was sequenced from the same sample in a study of cytomegalovirus exposure and HLA in healthy donors. PCR amplification relied on 60 Vbeta primers (plus 13 Jbeta primers). Measured with immunoSEQ multiplex PCR; TCRdb has only the in-frame clones, and not every one. The sample shows some 140,000 clones, about 80% of them seen only once. Input material: PBMCs. These receptors were obtained from a male donor in good health and CMV-seropositive.

The chain is built from TRBV28 and TRBJ2-1, with 10 bases matching TRBD2. J gave up 6 bases and V 5 bases, and 7 bases lay outside the gene matches. This CDR3 is built from 15 residues. The germline gives CDR1 MDHEN, CDR2 SYDVKM. The CDR3 DNA reads as TGTGCCAGCAGTCAGAGCGGGAGGGCCTCCAATGAGCAGTTCTTC. Translating it yields CASSQSGRASNEQFF. The entire variable domain, with the rest obtained from reference TRBV28 and TRBJ2-1, is as follows: DVKVTQSSRYLVKRTGEKVFLECVQDMDHENMFWYRQDPGLGLRLIYFSYDVKMKEKGDIPEGYSVSREKKERFSLILESASTNQTSMYLCASSQSGRASNEQFFGPGTRLTVL.

The V call is TRBV11-2, the J call TRBJ1-2; D remains unclear. V gave up 5 bases and J gave up 5 bases, with 12 bases separating them. CDR3 length: 13 amino acids. CDR1 SGHAT and CDR2 FQNNGV come from the germline V gene. CDR3 DNA sequence: TGTGCCAGCAGCCCCGATCTGGAGTATGGCTACACCTTC. This encodes CASSPDLEYGYTF.

CDR3 protein: CASSLSSGVNQPQHF. CDR3 coding DNA: TGTGCCAGCAGCTTATCATCCGGGGTGAATCAGCCCCAGCATTTT. The chain joins TRBV7-6 to TRBJ1-5; D ambiguous. Per the germline V gene, CDR1 is SGHVS and CDR2 is FNYEAQ. The ends were cut back, 2 bases at V and 4 bases at J, with 12 bases in the middle. CDR3 size: 15 residues.

This chain joins TRBV18 and TRBJ1-1; D gene ambiguous. Germline assignment: CDR1 KGHSH and CDR2 LQKENI. The CDR3 spans 14 residues. The V and J ends lost 0 bases and 1 base respectively, with 6 bases between them. This chain's CDR3 is CASSPPIENTEAFF. CDR3 in DNA: TGTGCCAGCTCACCACCGATAGAGAACACTGAAGCTTTCTTT.

V usage is TRBV7-2 and J usage is TRBJ2-7, with 8 bases lining up with TRBD1. CDR1 is SGHTA and CDR2 is FQGNSA in the germline V gene. The CDR3 contains 15 residues. With 4 bases clipped from V and 1 base from J, the junction kept 6 bases outside the gene matches. DNA for the CDR3: TGTGCCAGCAGCTCAGCGACAGGGGTTTCCTACGAGCAGTACTTC. Translating gives CASSSATGVSYEQYF. The full variable domain, in which reference TRBV7-2 and TRBJ2-7 provide the parts outside the CDR3, is GAGVSQSPSNKVTEKGKDVELRCDPISGHTALYWYRQSLGQGLEFLIYFQGNSAPDKSGLPSDRFSAERTGGSVSTLTIQRTQQEDSAVYLCASSSATGVSYEQYFGPGTRLTVT.

V is TRBV19 and J is TRBJ1-3; TRBD1 might be the D (6 bases). The CDR3 is 14 amino acids. CDR1 LNHDA and CDR2 SQIVND come from the germline V gene (reference sequence). Trimming took off 5 bases at V and 6 bases at J, with 14 bases between the two ends. CDR3 bases: TGTGCCAGTAGTCAAGCCAGGGGCATAAACACCATATATTTT. Translating it yields CASSQARGINTIYF.

This chain links TRBV5-6 with TRBJ2-7; D ambiguous. V was clipped by 0 bases and J by 1 base, with 5 bases between them. CDR1 SGHDT and CDR2 YYEEEE come from the germline V gene. There are 13 residues in the CDR3. The CDR3 DNA reads TGTGCCAGCAGCTTGGAAGCGTCCTACGAGCAGTACTTC. Protein product: CASSLEASYEQYF.

The chain combines TRBV13 with TRBJ2-5, with a possible D match to TRBD1 (6 bases). The DNA end favors TRBJ2-7, so the J call may be wrong. From germline, CDR1 is PRHDT and CDR2 FYEKMQ (reference sequence). The CDR3 consists of 14 residues. The CDR3 region has the DNA TGTGCCAGCAGCTCACAGGGTGTATCCTACGAGCAGTACTTC. Translating gives CASSSQGVSYEQYF.

This sequence joins TRBV18 and TRBJ1-1, with unresolved D. Deletions cut 3 bases from V and 8 bases from J, with 10 bases between. Germline CDR1 KGHSH, CDR2 LQKENI. This CDR3 region has 12 residues. Written as DNA, the CDR3 is TGTGCCAGCTCACCCGCAGGCCGGGAAGCTTTCTTT. This gives the protein CASSPAGREAFF.

The chain employs TRBV27 and TRBJ2-7; tentatively, D is TRBD2 (5 bases). Germline lookup yields CDR1 MNHEY and CDR2 SMNVEV (reference sequence). CDR3 length: 12 residues. The V gene lost 8 bases and the J gene lost 7 bases, with 15 bases spanning the gap. CDR3 sequence (DNA): TGTGCCAGCGCAAAACCGGGAACTGAGCAGTACTTC. Its translation: CASAKPGTEQYF.

The CDR3 sequence: CASSLERQGGQPQHF. The CDR3 nucleotides read TGTGCCAGCAGCTTGGAACGGCAGGGGGGTCAGCCCCAGCATTTT. V gene TRBV5-6 combines with J gene TRBJ1-5; the match to TRBD1 covers 7 bases. Germline V gene lookup returns CDR1 SGHDT and CDR2 YYEEEE. This CDR3 has 15 residues. V dropped 0 bases and J dropped 6; count of bases not matched to a gene: 6.

The rearrangement links TRBV6-6 to TRBJ2-7; 8 bases align to TRBD2. The CDR3 is made up of 15 amino acids. The germline gives CDR1 MNHNY, CDR2 SVGAGI (reference sequence). With V trimmed by 4 bases and J by 3 bases, 8 bases remained unmatched. The CDR3 coding sequence is TGTGCCAGCAGTTTCCAGTGGACTAGCAGCTACGAGCAGTACTTC. It encodes CASSFQWTSSYEQYF.

The chain uses TRBV28 and TRBJ2-1; D not resolved. The CDR3 is 16 residues long. CDR1 is MDHEN and CDR2 is SYDVKM in the germline V gene. V lost 3 bases and J 2 bases, leaving 14 bases between the germline ends. CDR3 protein: CASSFLSFRAYNEQFF. As DNA, the CDR3 is TGTGCCAGCAGTTTTCTGAGCTTTAGAGCCTACAATGAGCAGTTCTTC. Combining the CDR3 with reference TRBV28 and TRBJ2-1 gives the whole variable domain DVKVTQSSRYLVKRTGEKVFLECVQDMDHENMFWYRQDPGLGLRLIYFSYDVKMKEKGDIPEGYSVSREKKERFSLILESASTNQTSMYLCASSFLSFRAYNEQFFGPGTRLTVL.

This chain joins TRBV14 and TRBJ1-3; 8 bases fit TRBD1. V gave up 4 bases and J gave up 0 bases; unmatched junction bases: 8. Looked up from germline, CDR1 is SGHDN and CDR2 is FVKESK. The CDR3 contains 17 residues. The CDR3: CASSPRDRPFSGNTIYF. The CDR3 region has the DNA TGTGCCAGCAGCCCGCGGGACAGGCCTTTCTCTGGAAACACCATATATTTT.

The V gene is TRBV19, the J gene TRBJ1-1; D gene uncertain. Trimming shortened V by 2 bases and J by 0 bases, and 7 bases separated the two germline ends. From germline, CDR1 is LNHDA and CDR2 SQIVND (reference sequence). This CDR3 region has 14 residues. The CDR3 region is CASSIFGVNTEAFF. The CDR3, as DNA: TGTGCCAGTAGTATATTTGGAGTGAACACTGAAGCTTTCTTT.

The CDR3 sequence: CASSLLGLDVYNEQFF. CDR3 nucleotide sequence: TGTGCCAGCAGTTTACTAGGACTGGACGTTTACAATGAGCAGTTCTTC. This sequence joins TRBV28 and TRBJ2-1; tentatively, D is TRBD2 (5 bases). CDR3 length equals 16 residues. Trimming left V 2 bases short and J 4 bases short, with 15 bases between. CDR1 is MDHEN, CDR2 SYDVKM, per germline.

J is TRBJ2-7 and V is TRBV10-2; 7 positions agree with TRBD1. This CDR3 is 15 amino acids long. Trimming at V came to 7 bases and at J to 7 bases, leaving 16 bases not matched to a gene. CDR1 WSHSY and CDR2 SAAADI come from the germline V gene. CDR3 bases: TGCGCCAGCATACCCGATGCAAGGGGGCCTGGTGAGCAGTACTTC. It is translated as CASIPDARGPGEQYF.

The chain uses TRBV19 and TRBJ1-5, with a possible D match to TRBD1 (6 bases). The V end lost 4 bases, the J end lost 0 bases, and 10 bases lay between the germline ends. The CDR3 is made up of 15 amino acids. Germline V gene sequence: CDR1 LNHDA, CDR2 SQIVND (reference sequence). The CDR3 reads CASSTTGYSNQPQHF. The CDR3 DNA reads as TGTGCCAGTAGTACTACAGGGTATAGCAATCAGCCCCAGCATTTT.

As for this clone: At one of its ends the junction is not consistent with the germline gene, which may arise from a read error. The chain couples TRBV7-8 to TRBJ2-7, with TRBD2 matching 12 bases. The CDR3 is 13 residues long. Germline-derived CDR1 and CDR2 are SGHVS and FQNEAQ. The CDR3 sequence is CASSLAGGYEQYF. The CDR3 nucleotides are TGTGCCAGCAGCCTAGCGGGAGGGTACGAGCAGTACTTC.

The V gene is TRBV6-5, the J gene TRBJ2-5; 8 bases align to TRBD2. The CDR3 spans 16 residues. The V segment lost 4 bases and the J segment 1 base; nucleotides outside the gene matches: 8. CDR1 and CDR2 from the germline V gene are MNHEY and SVGAGI. The CDR3 region has the DNA TGTGCCAGCAGTTGCCCCTCGGGGGGGGGCCAAGAGACCCAGTACTTC. It specifies CASSCPSGGGQETQYF.

This CDR3 reads CASSSSGTNPYEQYF. CDR3 sequence (DNA): TGTGCCAGCAGCTCATCCGGGACTAACCCATACGAGCAGTACTTC. This chain uses TRBV7-2 with TRBJ2-7; 7 nucleotides line up with TRBD2. Germline values: CDR1 SGHTA, CDR2 FQGNSA. The CDR3 is 15 residues long. The V gene end was trimmed by 4 bases and the J gene end by 4 bases; junction bases not matched to a gene: 10.

The chain couples TRBV7-8 to TRBJ2-5; a weak D match, TRBD2 (6 bases). This CDR3 comprises 13 residues. Trimming cost V 5 bases and J 5 bases, with 12 bases left between them. Per the germline V gene, CDR1 is SGHVS and CDR2 is FQNEAQ. CDR3 loop: CASSPFGGETQYF. CDR3 bases: TGTGCCAGCAGCCCTTTTGGGGGGGAGACCCAGTACTTC.

The chain combines TRBV2 with TRBJ2-1; 12 nucleotides match TRBD2. Germline V lookup: CDR1 SNHLY, CDR2 FYNNEI. The CDR3 has 19 residues. The J segment lost 7 bases and the V segment lost 4 bases, leaving 17 bases of the junction unmatched. This CDR3 reads CASSAGTSGPTRSTNEQFF. In DNA form, the CDR3 reads TGTGCCAGCAGTGCCGGGACTAGCGGGCCTACCCGCTCAACAAATGAGCAGTTCTTC. Full variable domain (missing parts from reference TRBV2 and TRBJ2-1): EPEVTQTPSHQVTQMGQEVILRCVPISNHLYFYWYRQILGQKVEFLVSFYNNEISEKSEIFDDQFSVERPDGSNFTLKIRSTKLEDSAMYFCASSAGTSGPTRSTNEQFFGPGTRLTVL.